This TCR beta chain was found in a study of T cells after yellow fever vaccination. This clonotype came up many times. The antigen is not known. General study results and limits: The bulk population could contribute abundant contaminating clonotypes to FACS-sorted repertoires. The CD4 compartment and the CD8 compartment contained a small share of clonotypes in common. The secondary T-cell response peaked on day 5, not day 15, but was weaker.

TCRdb itself ran the 5' RACE reads through MiXCR, one entry per CDR3 protein. The data contain a few hundred thousand distinct CDR3 sequences, approximately 10% of them seen just once; the ten biggest clones take up about 3%. Trimming left V 6 bases short and J 7 bases short, with 16 bases between. CDR1 and CDR2 from the germline V gene are MNHEY and SVGAGI. The CDR3 covers 14 residues. The chain has TRBV6-5 and TRBJ1-5; D is ambiguous. This sequence originates from a man between 18 and 29 years old who received the YFV17D yellow fever vaccine. Material: CD4+ T cells sorted from PBMCs, obtained 5 days after the yellow fever booster vaccination. CDR3 coding DNA: TGTGCCAGCAGCCTGCTCGGGGTGGGGCAGCCCCAGCATTTT. Amino acid sequence: CASSLLGVGQPQHF.